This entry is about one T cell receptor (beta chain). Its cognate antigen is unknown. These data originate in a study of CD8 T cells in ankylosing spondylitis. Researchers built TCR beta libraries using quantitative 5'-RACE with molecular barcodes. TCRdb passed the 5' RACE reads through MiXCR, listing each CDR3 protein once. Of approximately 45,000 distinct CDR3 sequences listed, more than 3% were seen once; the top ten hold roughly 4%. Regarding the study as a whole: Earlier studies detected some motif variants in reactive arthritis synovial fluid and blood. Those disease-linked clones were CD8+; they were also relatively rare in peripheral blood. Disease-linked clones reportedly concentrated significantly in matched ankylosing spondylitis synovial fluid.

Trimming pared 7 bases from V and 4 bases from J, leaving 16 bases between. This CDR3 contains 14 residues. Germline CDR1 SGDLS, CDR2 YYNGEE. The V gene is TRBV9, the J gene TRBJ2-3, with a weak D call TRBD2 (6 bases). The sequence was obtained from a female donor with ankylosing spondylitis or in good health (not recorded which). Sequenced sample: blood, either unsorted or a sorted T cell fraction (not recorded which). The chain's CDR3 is CASSASVVPDTQYF. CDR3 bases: TGTGCCAGCTCGGCTAGCGTGGTCCCAGATACGCAGTATTTT.